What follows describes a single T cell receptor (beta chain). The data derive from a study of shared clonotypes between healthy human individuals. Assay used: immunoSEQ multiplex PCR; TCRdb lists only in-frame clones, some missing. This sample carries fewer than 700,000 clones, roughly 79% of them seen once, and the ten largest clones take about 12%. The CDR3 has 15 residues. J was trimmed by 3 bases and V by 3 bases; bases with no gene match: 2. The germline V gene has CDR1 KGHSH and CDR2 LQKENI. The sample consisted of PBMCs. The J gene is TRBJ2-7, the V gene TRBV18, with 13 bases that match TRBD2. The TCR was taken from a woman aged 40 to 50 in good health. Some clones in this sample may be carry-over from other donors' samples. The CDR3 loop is CASSPGLAGDYEQYF. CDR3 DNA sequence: TGTGCCAGCTCACCCGGACTAGCGGGAGACTACGAGCAGTACTTC.